Shown below are 15 T cell receptor beta chains from a single sample sequenced in a study of CD8+ T cells in alopecia areata. Sequencing relied on a cDNA template that was reverse transcribed from extracted RNA. Method: immunoSEQ multiplex PCR; TCRdb's copy keeps in-frame clones and lacks some. The profile covers 200,000 or so clones, with roughly 44% appearing a single time and around 2.5% taken by the ten largest. As to treatment: oral pan-JAK inhibitor, 5-10 mg twice daily. The input for sequencing was CD4+ T cells sorted from blood, taken at roughly week 36, from a patient treated with tofacitinib. The receptors derive from a human donor with alopecia areata.

This chain links TRBV5-1 with TRBJ2-7; a weak D match, TRBD1 (5 bases). Looked up from germline, CDR1 is SGHRS and CDR2 is YFSETQ. CDR3 length: 14 amino acids. V was trimmed by 3 bases and J by 2 bases, leaving 12 bases between them. In nucleotides, the CDR3 is TGCGCCAGCAGCTCTCAGGGCGGAACCTACGAGCAGTACTTC. Its translation is CASSSQGGTYEQYF.

The V call is TRBV9, the J call TRBJ1-1; 9 bases match TRBD1. V gave up 4 bases and J gave up 5 bases; unmatched junction bases: 6. Germline loops: CDR1 SGDLS, CDR2 YYNGEE. CDR3 length equals 14 residues. The DNA for the CDR3 is TGTGCCAGCAGCAGAGGGACAGGGTATACTGAAGCTTTCTTT. It yields the protein CASSRGTGYTEAFF. The full variable domain, in which reference TRBV9 and TRBJ1-1 provide the parts outside the CDR3, is DSGVTQTPKHLITATGQRVTLRCSPRSGDLSVYWYQQSLDQGLQFLIQYYNGEERAKGNILERFSAQQFPDLHSELNLSSLELGDSALYFCASSRGTGYTEAFFGQGTRLTVV.

The J gene is TRBJ1-4, the V gene TRBV4-2; no firm D call. CDR1 LGHNA and CDR2 YNFKEQ come from the germline V gene. This CDR3 is 15 amino acids long. Trimming shortened V by 0 bases and J by 0 bases, and 5 bases separated the two germline ends. This CDR3 reads CASSQEGSTNEKLFF. The DNA for the CDR3 is TGTGCCAGCAGCCAAGAGGGATCAACTAATGAAAAACTGTTTTTT.

This clone came up a few times. The chain couples TRBV18 to TRBJ2-5; D gene ambiguous. The V end was cut by 1 base, the J end by 1 base, with 4 bases between. The CDR3 contains 13 residues. Germline V gene data show CDR1 as KGHSH and CDR2 as LQKENI. The CDR3 spells CASSPRLQETQYF. CDR3 DNA sequence: TGTGCCAGCTCACCACGGCTCCAAGAGACCCAGTACTTC.

The chain recombines TRBV30 with TRBJ2-7; D not resolved. Germline lookup yields CDR1 GTSNPN and CDR2 SVGIG (reference sequence). The CDR3 consists of 14 residues. Trimming left V 0 bases short and J 0 bases short, with 9 bases between. The CDR3, as DNA: TGTGCCTGGAGTGTTAGCAGTCACTCCTACGAGCAGTACTTC. It specifies CAWSVSSHSYEQYF.

This clone was seen many times. The chain joins TRBV11-2 to TRBJ1-2, with TRBD1 as a possible D gene (5 bases). The germline gives CDR1 SGHAT, CDR2 FQNNGV. The germline V and J ends were trimmed by 4 bases and 6 bases, with 21 bases remaining between them. The CDR3 has 16 residues. The CDR3 loop is CASSSIRAEAEDGYTF. For the CDR3, the DNA is TGTGCCAGCAGCTCGATCAGGGCGGAAGCAGAGGATGGCTACACCTTC.

The rearrangement links TRBV7-8 to TRBJ2-2; weak D call: TRBD2 (6 bases). The CDR3 is 12 amino acids. Deletions cut 6 bases from V and 4 bases from J, with 6 bases between. Per the germline V gene, CDR1 is SGHVS and CDR2 is FQNEAQ. CDR3 sequence (DNA): TGTGCCAGCAGGCGGGGCACCGGGGAGCTGTTTTTT. Amino acid sequence: CASRRGTGELFF.

Concerning this clone itself: The sample contains more than one DNA sequence encoding this CDR3. The chain joins TRBV2 to TRBJ2-7; 12 nucleotides line up with TRBD2. V was pared by 6 bases and J by 3 bases, with 3 bases of the junction left unmatched. This CDR3 is 14 amino acids long. Per the germline V gene, CDR1 is SNHLY and CDR2 is FYNNEI. CDR3 protein: CASRRLAGDYEQYF. The CDR3 region has the DNA TGTGCCAGCAGGAGACTAGCGGGAGACTACGAGCAGTACTTC.

CDR3 nucleotide sequence: TGCAGCGTTGAACGCGGGGACAGTAACTATGGCTACACCTTC. Amino acid sequence: CSVERGDSNYGYTF. The chain employs TRBV29-1 and TRBJ1-2; 7 bases align to TRBD1. Unmatched junction bases numbered 4, after V lost 2 bases and J lost 1 base. This CDR3 is 14 amino acids long. The germline gives CDR1 SQVTM, CDR2 ANQGSEA.

V usage is TRBV29-1 and J usage is TRBJ1-2, with D unresolved. The CDR3 length is 11 residues. Trimming left V 6 bases short and J 8 bases short, with 13 bases between. Germline CDR1 reads SQVTM; CDR2 reads ANQGSEA. The CDR3 DNA is TGCAGCGTAGAACACCGCGGAGGCTACACCTTC. This sequence encodes CSVEHRGGYTF.

There are a few counts of this clone. V and J are TRBV30 and TRBJ1-4; 7 bases agree with TRBD1. The J segment lost 9 bases and the V segment lost 3 bases, leaving 7 bases of the junction unmatched. Germline CDR1 and CDR2: GTSNPN and SVGIG (reference sequence). This CDR3 is built from 13 residues. The CDR3 loop is CAWSPGGAKKLFF. The DNA of the CDR3 is TGTGCCTGGAGCCCAGGGGGGGCGAAAAAACTGTTTTTT.

The rearrangement links TRBV5-1 to TRBJ2-4, with 8 bases that match TRBD1. From germline, CDR1 is SGHRS and CDR2 YFSETQ. The CDR3 is 14 amino acids. V lost 2 bases and J lost 6; bases outside the gene matches: 4. This CDR3 is CASSFGQGGNIQYF. The CDR3 DNA is TGCGCCAGCAGCTTTGGACAGGGAGGAAACATTCAGTACTTC.

This chain connects TRBV29-1 to TRBJ2-1; 12 bases match TRBD2. CDR1 and CDR2 from the germline V gene are SQVTM and ANQGSEA. This CDR3 is built from 18 residues. V gave up 6 bases and J gave up 7 bases; unmatched junction bases: 19. CDR3 bases: TGCAGCGTGGCCAGGCTCGGGCTAGCGGGAGGGCCCGGGAATGAGCAGTTCTTC. It encodes CSVARLGLAGGPGNEQFF.

This clone was seen only a few times. CDR3 nucleotides: TGTGCCAGCAGTCCTAATGTAGCGGGGGGAAACATTCAGTACTTC. This gives the protein CASSPNVAGGNIQYF. The rearrangement uses TRBV28 and TRBJ2-4; 10 bases are a match to TRBD2. CDR3 length: 15 residues. The germline gives CDR1 MDHEN, CDR2 SYDVKM. Trimming cost V 5 bases and J 6 bases; bases outside gene matches: 7.

This clone appeared a few times. This rearrangement joins TRBV7-9 to TRBJ1-1; D perhaps matches TRBD1 (5 bases). CDR1 is SEHNR, CDR2 FQNEAQ, per germline (reference sequence). V was clipped by 1 base and J by 7 bases, with 13 bases between them. The CDR3 runs 14 residues. CDR3 sequence reads: CASSLVLGGGEAFF. The CDR3, as DNA: TGTGCCAGCAGCTTAGTTCTTGGCGGGGGTGAAGCTTTCTTT.